This TCR beta chain appears in the sequencing data of a study of blood T cell repertoires in COVID-19. At the level of the study: Samples came from the United States, Italy and Spain, spanning acute and convalescent COVID-19. T cells, B-cell-depleted T cells, or PBMCs provided the cDNA or gDNA that served as material.

Original processing notes: By means of reference gene primer amplification, nucleated cell counts were estimated. Sequencing was performed with immunoSEQ multiplex PCR; in TCRdb, only in-frame clones are kept and a portion is missing. From that table come the V and J calls and clone size; the DNA was used to work out D and trimming. The sample holds around 250,000 clones, around nine tenths seen once. This TCR was recovered from a man in his forties with active or convalescent COVID-19. Sequencing was done on a sample of peripheral blood.

In DNA form, the CDR3 reads TGTGCCAGCAGCCAAGATTTTAGCCAGCCGGAGCAGTACTTC. Translation: CASSQDFSQPEQYF. This sequence joins TRBV3-1 (or the pseudogene TRBV3-2) and TRBJ2-7; D uncertain. CDR3 length: 14 residues. V dropped 0 bases and J dropped 7 bases, with 13 bases sitting between them. Per the germline V gene, CDR1 is LGHDT and CDR2 is YNNKEL (reference sequence).